This is a list of T cell receptor beta chains from one sample in a study of CD8 T cells in ankylosing spondylitis. TCRdb redid the calling of the 5' RACE reads with MiXCR, one entry per CDR3 protein. The sample has some 270,000 distinct CDR3 sequences; 30% to 35% are singletons. The sample taken for sequencing was blood, either unsorted or a sorted T cell fraction (not recorded which). These receptors all stem from a male donor with ankylosing spondylitis or in good health (not recorded which). Both conserved end residues are part of each CDR3. The D gene is left open where the match is weak. The size entry is marked missing in some rows and otherwise reads once, few, many or a size class.

TRBJ2-7 | . | TRBV12-3/TRBV12-4 | . | CASSLGTEAASYEQYF | TGTGCCAGCAGTTTAGGGACAGAAGCCGCCTCCTACGAGCAGTACTTC
TRBJ2-3 | TRBD1 | TRBV10-3 | few | CAIKDRETDTQYF | TGTGCCATCAAGGACAGGGAAACAGATACGCAGTATTTT
TRBJ2-3 | TRBD2 | TRBV12-3/TRBV12-4 | . | CASSRTSGGWTDTQYF | TGTGCCAGCAGCCGCACTAGCGGGGGTTGGACAGATACGCAGTATTTT
TRBJ1-4 | TRBD1 | TRBV4-1 | . | CASSQHRGGEKLFF | TGCGCCAGCAGCCAGCACAGGGGCGGTGAAAAACTGTTTTTT
TRBJ2-7 | . | TRBV20-1 | . | CSARGGIGTPYEQYF | TGCAGTGCTAGAGGGGGTATCGGGACTCCCTACGAGCAGTACTTC
TRBJ2-7 | . | TRBV5-6 | few | CASSPDLGFNGSYEQYF | TGTGCCAGCAGCCCGGATCTCGGATTCAACGGCTCCTACGAGCAGTACTTC
TRBJ2-3 | TRBD1 | TRBV7-9 | few | CASSGTVSSTDTQYF | TGTGCCAGCAGCGGGACAGTGTCTAGCACAGATACGCAGTATTTT
TRBJ2-2 | . | TRBV9 | many | CASSADFGELFF | TGTGCCAGCAGCGCCGACTTCGGGGAGCTGTTTTTT
TRBJ1-1 | . | TRBV7-9 | . | CASSSRAVILTEAFF | TGTGCCAGCAGCTCTAGGGCCGTTATTCTCACTGAAGCTTTCTTT
TRBJ2-7 | TRBD1 | TRBV10-3 | few | CAISESTGTGDSYEQYF | TGTGCCATCAGTGAATCCACCGGGACAGGGGACTCCTACGAGCAGTACTTC
TRBJ2-7 | . | TRBV7-2 | few | CASSFRGQEQYF | TGTGCCAGCAGCTTTCGGGGTCAAGAGCAGTACTTC
TRBJ1-5 | . | TRBV4-2 | . | CASSRDLGWRYQHF | TGTGCCAGCAGCCGGGATCTCGGATGGCGGTACCAGCATTTT
TRBJ1-2 | . | TRBV5-4 | many | CASSTNWDDYTF | TGTGCCAGCAGCACTAACTGGGATGACTACACCTTC
TRBJ2-3 | TRBD1 | TRBV12-3/TRBV12-4 | . | CASSLRTGGIDTQYF | TGTGCCAGCAGTCTCCGGACAGGGGGCATAGATACGCAGTATTTT
TRBJ1-1 | TRBD1 | TRBV10-3 | . | CAIRQGLNTEAFF | TGTGCCATCAGACAGGGGCTAAACACTGAAGCTTTCTTT
TRBJ2-3 | . | TRBV12-3/TRBV12-4 | once | CASSPELGVTDTQYF | TGTGCCAGCAGTCCAGAGTTGGGGGTGACAGATACGCAGTATTTT
TRBJ2-7 | . | TRBV5-6 | . | CASSSAVRSYEQYF | TGTGCCAGCAGCTCAGCAGTTCGGTCCTACGAGCAGTACTTC
TRBJ2-2 | . | TRBV7-9 | . | CASSRGWGTTNTGELFF | TGTGCCAGCAGCCGTGGGTGGGGGACAACGAACACCGGGGAGCTGTTTTTT
TRBJ1-2 | . | TRBV3-1 | . | CASSQDGAGAGYTF | TGTGCCAGCAGCCAAGATGGGGCAGGAGCTGGCTACACCTTC
TRBJ2-2 | . | TRBV20-1 | few | CSAPLRANTGELFF | TGCAGTGCCCCCCTCCGGGCTAACACCGGGGAGCTGTTTTTT
TRBJ2-7 | TRBD1 | TRBV12-3/TRBV12-4 | few | CASSPGTGVYEQYF | TGTGCCAGCAGTCCCGGGACAGGGGTTTACGAGCAGTACTTC
TRBJ2-5 | TRBD1 | TRBV4-2 | . | CASSLRQGGETQYF | TGTGCCAGCAGCCTGCGACAGGGTGGGGAGACCCAGTACTTC
TRBJ2-5 | . | TRBV12-3/TRBV12-4 | few | CASSPGTRAKTQYF | TGTGCCAGCAGCCCCGGGACCCGCGCAAAGACCCAGTACTTC
TRBJ2-3 | . | TRBV6-2/TRBV6-3 | . | CASTSQLEGTDTQYF | TGTGCCAGCACCTCACAACTCGAGGGCACAGATACGCAGTATTTT
TRBJ2-3 | TRBD2 | TRBV5-6 | few | CASSKGLAGADTQYF | TGTGCCAGCAGCAAGGGACTAGCGGGGGCAGATACGCAGTATTTT
TRBJ1-5 | . | TRBV20-1 | . | CSARDPGTENQPQHF | TGCAGTGCTAGAGACCCGGGGACGGAAAATCAGCCCCAGCATTTT
TRBJ2-1 | . | TRBV5-1 | . | CASSLEGPTNNEQFF | TGCGCCAGCAGCTTGGAAGGTCCCACCAACAATGAGCAGTTCTTC
TRBJ1-1 | . | TRBV20-1 | few | CSAWPSDGTKYNTEAFF | TGCAGTGCTTGGCCCTCCGACGGAACTAAATACAACACTGAAGCTTTCTTT
TRBJ2-5 | TRBD1 | TRBV5-5 | . | CASSSPGQGAETQYF | TGTGCCAGCAGCTCACCGGGACAGGGGGCCGAGACCCAGTACTTC
TRBJ2-7 | . | TRBV29-1 | few | CSVRTDSYEQYF | TGCAGCGTTCGGACAGATTCCTACGAGCAGTACTTC
TRBJ2-5 | . | TRBV10-2 | few | CASSTEETQYF | TGCGCCAGCTCGACAGAAGAGACCCAGTACTTC
TRBJ2-5 | . | TRBV7-7 | . | CASSSQGVQETQYF | TGTGCCAGCAGCTCGCAGGGAGTCCAAGAGACCCAGTACTTC
TRBJ2-7 | . | TRBV20-1 | few | CSARSYLAVGDSSYEQYF | TGCAGTGCTAGAAGCTACCTAGCGGTGGGGGACAGCTCCTACGAGCAGTACTTC
TRBJ2-7 | . | TRBV27 | few | CASSSYSAARSYEQYF | TGTGCCAGCAGTTCCTACAGTGCAGCCCGTTCCTACGAGCAGTACTTC
TRBJ2-2 | TRBD1 | TRBV12-3/TRBV12-4 | . | CASSSKGQGGRELFF | TGTGCCAGCAGTTCTAAAGGACAGGGGGGCCGGGAGCTGTTTTTT
TRBJ2-7 | . | TRBV5-6 | few | CASTRTPTYEQYF | TGTGCCAGCACCCGGACACCCACCTACGAGCAGTACTTC
TRBJ1-4 | . | TRBV20-1 | . | CSARDISTNEKLFF | TGCAGTGCTAGAGATATTTCAACTAATGAAAAACTGTTTTTT
TRBJ2-7 | . | TRBV7-2 | . | CASSQTRFEQYF | TGTGCCAGCAGCCAGACTAGGTTCGAGCAGTACTTC
TRBJ2-7 | . | TRBV20-1 | . | CSARENLYTEQYF | TGCAGTGCTAGAGAAAACCTTTATACGGAGCAGTACTTC
TRBJ1-2 | TRBD1 | TRBV20-1 | . | CSARGDRVDGYTF | TGCAGTGCTAGAGGGGACAGGGTTGATGGCTACACCTTC
TRBJ1-2 | . | TRBV5-8 | . | CASSQHSGTSRYTF | TGTGCCAGCAGCCAACATTCAGGGACTTCGCGCTACACCTTC
TRBJ2-7 | . | TRBV7-2 | . | CASSPSFDEQYF | TGTGCCAGCAGCCCCTCTTTTGATGAGCAGTACTTC
TRBJ1-2 | . | TRBV6-1 | few | CASTSRSFGAWGYTF | TGTGCCAGCACCTCGAGATCGTTTGGGGCTTGGGGCTACACCTTC
TRBJ1-2 | . | TRBV29-1 | . | CSVFDYGYTF | TGCAGCGTTTTTGACTATGGCTACACCTTC
TRBJ2-1 | . | TRBV11-2 | few | CASSLGRFKYNEQFF | TGTGCCAGCAGCTTAGGGAGGTTCAAGTACAATGAGCAGTTCTTC
TRBJ2-7 | TRBD2 | TRBV20-1 | . | CSAGGGTSGGAWQSEQYF | TGCAGTGCTGGCGGAGGGACTAGCGGGGGGGCCTGGCAGTCCGAGCAGTACTTC
TRBJ2-6 | . | TRBV10-3 | . | CAIRDGGSGANVLTF | TGTGCCATCAGGGACGGGGGCTCTGGGGCCAACGTCCTGACTTTC
TRBJ2-5 | TRBD2 | TRBV20-1 | . | CSAYPTSGGPQETQYF | TGCAGTGCCTACCCGACTAGCGGGGGTCCCCAAGAGACCCAGTACTTC